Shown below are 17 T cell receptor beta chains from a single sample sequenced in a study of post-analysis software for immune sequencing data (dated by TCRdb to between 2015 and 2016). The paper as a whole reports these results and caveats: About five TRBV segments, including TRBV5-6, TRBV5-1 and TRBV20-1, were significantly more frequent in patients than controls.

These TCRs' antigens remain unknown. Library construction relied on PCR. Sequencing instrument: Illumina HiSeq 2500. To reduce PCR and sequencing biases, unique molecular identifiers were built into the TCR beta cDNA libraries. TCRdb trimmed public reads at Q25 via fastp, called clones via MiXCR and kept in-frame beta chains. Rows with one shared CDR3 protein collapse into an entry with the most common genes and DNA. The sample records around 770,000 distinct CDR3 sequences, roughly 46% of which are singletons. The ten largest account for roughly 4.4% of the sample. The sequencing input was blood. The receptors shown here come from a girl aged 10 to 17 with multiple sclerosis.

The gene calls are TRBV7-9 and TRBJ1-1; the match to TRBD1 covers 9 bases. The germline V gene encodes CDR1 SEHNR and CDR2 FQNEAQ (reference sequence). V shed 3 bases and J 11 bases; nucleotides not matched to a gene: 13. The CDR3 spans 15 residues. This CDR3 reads CASSFGLRDRVEAFF. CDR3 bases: TGTGCCAGCAGCTTCGGACTCCGGGACAGGGTAGAGGCTTTCTTT.

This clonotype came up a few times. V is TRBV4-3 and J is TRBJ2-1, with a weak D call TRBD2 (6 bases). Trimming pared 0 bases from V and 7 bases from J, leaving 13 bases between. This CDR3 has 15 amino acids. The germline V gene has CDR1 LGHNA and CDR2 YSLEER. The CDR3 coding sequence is TGCGCCAGCAGCCAAGATCCCGGGGGTTGGAATGAGCAGTTCTTC. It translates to CASSQDPGGWNEQFF.

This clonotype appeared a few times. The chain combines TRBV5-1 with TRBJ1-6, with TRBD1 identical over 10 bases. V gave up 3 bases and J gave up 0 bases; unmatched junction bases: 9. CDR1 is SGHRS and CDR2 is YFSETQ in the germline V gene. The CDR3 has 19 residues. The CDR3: CASSSGQGVGSSYNSPLHF. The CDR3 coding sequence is TGCGCCAGCAGCTCCGGACAGGGGGTGGGGAGCTCCTATAATTCACCCCTCCACTTT.

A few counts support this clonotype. In nucleotides, the CDR3 is TGTGCCAGCAGTTTTGTGGAAAAGGGGGCCCACAATGAGCAGTTCTTC. This codes for CASSFVEKGAHNEQFF. The genes are TRBV12-3 or TRBV12-4 and TRBJ2-1; TRBD1 agrees at 7 bases. CDR3 size: 16 residues. J gave up 5 bases and V 3 bases, and 10 bases lay outside the gene matches.

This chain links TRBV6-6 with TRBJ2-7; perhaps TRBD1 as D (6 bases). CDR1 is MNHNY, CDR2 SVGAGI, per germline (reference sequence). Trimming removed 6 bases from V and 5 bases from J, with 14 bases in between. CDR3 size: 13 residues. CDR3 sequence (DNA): TGTGCCAGCAGCCCAAACAGGGTCCACGAGCAGTACTTC. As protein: CASSPNRVHEQYF.

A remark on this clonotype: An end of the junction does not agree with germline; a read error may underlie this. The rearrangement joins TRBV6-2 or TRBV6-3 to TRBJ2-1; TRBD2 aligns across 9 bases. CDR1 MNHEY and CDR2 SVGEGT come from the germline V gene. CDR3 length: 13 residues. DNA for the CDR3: TGTGGCAGCAGTTATGGGACTAGCATTGAGCAGTTCTTC. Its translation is CGSSYGTSIEQFF.

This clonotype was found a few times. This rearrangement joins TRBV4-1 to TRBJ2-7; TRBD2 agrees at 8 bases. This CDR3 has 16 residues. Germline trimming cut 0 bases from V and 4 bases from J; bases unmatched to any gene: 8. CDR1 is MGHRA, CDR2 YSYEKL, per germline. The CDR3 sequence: CASSQDSLAGLYEQYF. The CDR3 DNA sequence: TGCGCCAGCAGCCAAGATTCGCTAGCGGGTCTTTACGAGCAGTACTTC.

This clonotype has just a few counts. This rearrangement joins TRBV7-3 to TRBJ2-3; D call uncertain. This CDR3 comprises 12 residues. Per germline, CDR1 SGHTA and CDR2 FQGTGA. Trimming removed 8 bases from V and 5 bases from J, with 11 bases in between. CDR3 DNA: TGTGCCAGCTCGCCAGACCTAGATACGCAGTATTTT. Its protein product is CASSPDLDTQYF. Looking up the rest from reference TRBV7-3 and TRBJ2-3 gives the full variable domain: GAGVSQTPSNKVTEKGKYVELRCDPISGHTALYWYRQSLGQGPEFLIYFQGTGAADDSGLPNDRFFAVRPEGSVSTLKIQRTERGDSAVYLCASSPDLDTQYFGPGTRLTVL.

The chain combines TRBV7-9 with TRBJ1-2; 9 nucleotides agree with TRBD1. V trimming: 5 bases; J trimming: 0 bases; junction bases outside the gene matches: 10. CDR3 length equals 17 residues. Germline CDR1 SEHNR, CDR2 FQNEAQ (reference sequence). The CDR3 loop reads CASSPTGGRSSNYGYTF. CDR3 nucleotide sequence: TGTGCCAGCAGCCCTACAGGGGGCCGCTCCTCTAACTATGGCTACACCTTC.

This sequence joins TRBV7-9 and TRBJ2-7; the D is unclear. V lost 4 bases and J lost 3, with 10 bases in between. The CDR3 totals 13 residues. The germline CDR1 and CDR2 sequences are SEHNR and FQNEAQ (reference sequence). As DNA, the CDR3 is TGTGCCAGCAGCTCCGAGTGGTACTACGAGCAGTACTTC. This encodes CASSSEWYYEQYF.

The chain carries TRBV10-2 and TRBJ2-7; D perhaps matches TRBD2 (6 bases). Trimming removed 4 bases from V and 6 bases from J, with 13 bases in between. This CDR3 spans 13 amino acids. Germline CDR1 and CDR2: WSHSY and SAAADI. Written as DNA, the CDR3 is TGCGCCAGCAGTGTCGGGGGACTGCTCGAGCAGTACTTC. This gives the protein CASSVGGLLEQYF.

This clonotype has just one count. This CDR3 reads CASSLSGGSGSFYEQYF. The CDR3 coding sequence is TGTGCCAGCAGTCTTAGCGGAGGTAGCGGGAGTTTCTACGAGCAGTACTTC. J is TRBJ2-7 and V is TRBV27, with 9 bases fitting TRBD2. The V and J ends lost 5 bases and 3 bases, in that order; junction bases with no gene match: 14. This CDR3 is 17 amino acids long. Germline-derived CDR1 and CDR2 are MNHEY and SMNVEV (reference sequence).

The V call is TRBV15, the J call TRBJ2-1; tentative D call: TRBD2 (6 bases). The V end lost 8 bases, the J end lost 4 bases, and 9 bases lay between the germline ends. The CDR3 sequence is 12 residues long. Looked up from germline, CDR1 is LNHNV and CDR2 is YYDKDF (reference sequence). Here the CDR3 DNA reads TGTGCCACCGGGGGGAGGTACAATGAGCAGTTCTTC. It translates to CATGGRYNEQFF.

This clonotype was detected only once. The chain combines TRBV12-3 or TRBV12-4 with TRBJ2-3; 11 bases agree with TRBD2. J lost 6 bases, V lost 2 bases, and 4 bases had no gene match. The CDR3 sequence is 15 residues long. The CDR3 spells CASSLSSGRSDTQYF. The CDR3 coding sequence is TGTGCCAGCAGTTTATCTAGCGGGAGGTCGGATACGCAGTATTTT.

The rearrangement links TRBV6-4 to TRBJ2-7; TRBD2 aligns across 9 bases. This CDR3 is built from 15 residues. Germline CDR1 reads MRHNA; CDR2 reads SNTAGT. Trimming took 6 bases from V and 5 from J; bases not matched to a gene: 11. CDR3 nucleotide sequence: TGTGCCAGCAGCCAGAATAGCGGGAGAGGGGACGAGCAGTACTTC. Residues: CASSQNSGRGDEQYF.

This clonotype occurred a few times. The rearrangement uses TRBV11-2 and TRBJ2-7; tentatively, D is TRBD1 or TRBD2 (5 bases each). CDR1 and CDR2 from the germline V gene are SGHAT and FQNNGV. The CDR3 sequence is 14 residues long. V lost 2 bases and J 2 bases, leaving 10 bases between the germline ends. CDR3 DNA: TGTGCCAGCAGCTTATCAGCGGACACCTACGAGCAGTACTTC. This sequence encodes CASSLSADTYEQYF.

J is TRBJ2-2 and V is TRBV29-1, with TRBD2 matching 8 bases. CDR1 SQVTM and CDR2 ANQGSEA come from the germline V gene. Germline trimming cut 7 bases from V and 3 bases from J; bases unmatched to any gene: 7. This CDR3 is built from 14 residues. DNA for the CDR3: TGCAGCGCGGGAGCGGGGGCAGACACCGGGGAGCTGTTTTTT. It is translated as CSAGAGADTGELFF.